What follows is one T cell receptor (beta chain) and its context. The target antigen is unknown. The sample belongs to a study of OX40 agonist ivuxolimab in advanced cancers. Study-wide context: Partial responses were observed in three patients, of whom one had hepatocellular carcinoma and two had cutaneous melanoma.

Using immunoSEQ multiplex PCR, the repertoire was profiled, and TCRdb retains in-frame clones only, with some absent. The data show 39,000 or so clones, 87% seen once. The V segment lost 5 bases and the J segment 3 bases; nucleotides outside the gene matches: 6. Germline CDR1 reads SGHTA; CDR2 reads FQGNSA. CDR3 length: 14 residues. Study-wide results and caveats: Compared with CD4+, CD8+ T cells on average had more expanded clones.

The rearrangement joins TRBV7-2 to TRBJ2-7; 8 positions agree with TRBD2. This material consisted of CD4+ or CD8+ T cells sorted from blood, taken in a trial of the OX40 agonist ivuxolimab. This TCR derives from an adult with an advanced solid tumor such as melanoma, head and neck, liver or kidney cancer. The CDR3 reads CASSPRAGDYEQYF. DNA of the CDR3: TGTGCCAGCAGCCCGAGAGCGGGGGACTACGAGCAGTACTTC. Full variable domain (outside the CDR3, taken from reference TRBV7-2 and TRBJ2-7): GAGVSQSPSNKVTEKGKDVELRCDPISGHTALYWYRQSLGQGLEFLIYFQGNSAPDKSGLPSDRFSAERTGGSVSTLTIQRTQQEDSAVYLCASSPRAGDYEQYFGPGTRLTVT.